The 28 T cell receptor beta chains below come from one sample, sequenced in a study of cytomegalovirus exposure and HLA in healthy donors. The PCR ran on 60 Vbeta and 13 Jbeta primers. Some clones are missing from TCRdb's copy, which holds only in-frame ones; the method was immunoSEQ multiplex PCR. Here the sample spans tens of thousands of clones, about 66% being singletons. The specimen was PBMCs. The receptors come from a man aged 45 to 65 in good health and CMV-seropositive.

The genes are TRBV6-5 and TRBJ1-2; TRBD1 is a possible D gene (5 bases). V shed 6 bases and J shed 6 bases, with 17 bases lying between them. Germline V gene lookup returns CDR1 MNHEY and CDR2 SVGAGI. The CDR3 runs 14 residues. In DNA form, the CDR3 reads TGTGCCAGCAGGCCTTTTGGAGGGGTACATGGCTACACCTTC. Translation: CASRPFGGVHGYTF.

Concerning this clone itself: Other DNA sequences from this sample encode an identical CDR3 as well. The chain couples TRBV10-3 to TRBJ1-5, with no clear D. The CDR3 runs 15 residues. Germline V lookup: CDR1 ENHRY, CDR2 SYGVKD. Trimming took off 2 bases at V and 2 bases at J, with 10 bases between the two ends. The CDR3 sequence is CAISENTGGNQPQHF. In nucleotides, the CDR3 is TGTGCCATCAGTGAGAACACGGGAGGCAATCAGCCCCAGCATTTT.

This rearrangement joins TRBV7-6 to TRBJ2-2; D uncertain. Trimming removed 5 bases from V and 5 bases from J, with 9 bases in between. This CDR3 spans 13 amino acids. In germline, CDR1 is SGHVS, CDR2 FNYEAQ. In nucleotides, the CDR3 is TGTGCCAGCAGCCCGAGGTTGACCGGGGAGCTGTTTTTT. This sequence encodes CASSPRLTGELFF.

This clone was observed a handful of times. As DNA, the CDR3 is TGTGCCAGCTACGGGGGGAAGACCCAGTACTTC. Translated, it gives CASYGGKTQYF. The chain carries TRBV6-5 and TRBJ2-5; 7 bases fit TRBD2. The CDR3 extends over 11 amino acids. The germline CDR1 and CDR2 sequences are MNHEY and SVGAGI. The ends lost 8 bases at V and 6 bases at J; junction bases unmatched: 3.

This clone has just a few counts. The chain couples TRBV6-6 to TRBJ1-2, with D hard to call. This CDR3 region has 12 residues. The germline V gene encodes CDR1 MNHNY and CDR2 SVGAGI (reference sequence). Trimming shortened V by 9 bases and J by 2 bases, and 10 bases separated the two germline ends. Here the CDR3 reads CASGQTNYGYTF. The CDR3 nucleotides read TGTGCCAGTGGGCAGACCAACTATGGCTACACCTTC.

V gene TRBV5-8 combines with J gene TRBJ1-1; D remains ambiguous. Trimming took off 7 bases at V and 9 bases at J, with 7 bases between the two ends. The CDR3 is made up of 9 amino acids. Germline values: CDR1 SGHTS, CDR2 YDEGEE. This chain's CDR3 is CASRGKAFF. The CDR3 DNA reads as TGTGCCAGCCGGGGTAAAGCTTTCTTT.

This chain links TRBV5-1 with TRBJ1-1; 8 bases line up with TRBD1. With V trimmed by 3 bases and J by 4 bases, 5 bases remained unmatched. The germline gives CDR1 SGHRS, CDR2 YFSETQ. The CDR3 is made up of 14 amino acids. CDR3 region: CASSSTGVSTEAFF. Written as DNA, the CDR3 is TGCGCCAGCAGCTCGACAGGGGTGAGCACTGAAGCTTTCTTT.

V usage is TRBV28 and J usage is TRBJ1-4; D perhaps matches TRBD1 (5 bases). Germline loops: CDR1 MDHEN, CDR2 SYDVKM. The CDR3 is 16 amino acids. Trimming cost V 6 bases and J 2 bases, with 16 bases left between them. CDR3 protein: CASRGPTGATNEKLFF. CDR3 coding DNA: TGTGCCAGCAGGGGGCCTACTGGAGCTACTAATGAAAAACTGTTTTTT.

The CDR3 region is CSVAFSGNTIYF. For the CDR3, the DNA is TGCAGCGTTGCTTTCTCTGGAAACACCATATATTTT. This chain uses TRBV29-1 with TRBJ1-3; D unresolved. The CDR3 has 12 amino acids. Trimming cost V 4 bases and J 0 bases, with 4 bases left between them. Germline V gene sequence: CDR1 SQVTM, CDR2 ANQGSEA.

This sequence joins TRBV9 and TRBJ2-7; weak D call: TRBD1 (6 bases). The germline gives CDR1 SGDLS, CDR2 YYNGEE. The CDR3 sequence is 14 residues long. Trimming shortened V by 4 bases and J by 3 bases, and 14 bases separated the two germline ends. The CDR3: CASSPRDRNYEQYF. CDR3 in DNA: TGTGCCAGCAGCCCTAGAGACAGGAACTACGAGCAGTACTTC. Filled out from reference TRBV9 and TRBJ2-7, the complete variable domain reads DSGVTQTPKHLITATGQRVTLRCSPRSGDLSVYWYQQSLDQGLQFLIQYYNGEERAKGNILERFSAQQFPDLHSELNLSSLELGDSALYFCASSPRDRNYEQYFGPGTRLTVT.

This clone was recorded only once. The V call is TRBV15, the J call TRBJ2-7; a possible D gene is TRBD2 (5 bases). This CDR3 contains 14 residues. V shed 1 base and J shed 1 base, with 8 bases lying between them. Germline V lookup: CDR1 LNHNV, CDR2 YYDKDF (reference sequence). The DNA for the CDR3 is TGTGCCACCAGCAGAGGGAGGCAGTCCTACGAGCAGTACTTC. It yields the protein CATSRGRQSYEQYF.

The chain joins TRBV5-4 to TRBJ1-1; possibly TRBD1 for D (6 bases). This CDR3 is built from 16 residues. Trimming pared 0 bases from V and 4 bases from J, leaving 16 bases between. Per the germline V gene, CDR1 is SGHNT and CDR2 is YYREEE (reference sequence). This CDR3 reads CASSLAERGLGTEAFF. The CDR3 coding sequence is TGTGCCAGCAGCTTGGCCGAGAGGGGGTTGGGCACTGAAGCTTTCTTT.

The V call is TRBV30, the J call TRBJ2-7; 8 bases line up with TRBD1. Germline-derived CDR1 and CDR2 are GTSNPN and SVGIG (reference sequence). The CDR3 runs 13 residues. The CDR3 region is CARDGGTGYEQYF. The CDR3 region has the DNA TGTGCTCGGGATGGAGGGACAGGTTACGAGCAGTACTTC.

The CDR3 sequence: CASSFGGGKETQYF. CDR3 nucleotides: TGTGCCAGCAGCTTTGGGGGGGGGAAAGAGACCCAGTACTTC. The gene calls are TRBV7-2 and TRBJ2-5; 7 bases align to TRBD2. V shed 3 bases and J 3 bases; nucleotides not matched to a gene: 4. CDR3 length: 14 residues. Germline V gene data show CDR1 as SGHTA and CDR2 as FQGNSA.

J is TRBJ1-1 and V is TRBV2; D possibly corresponds to TRBD1 (6 bases). Trimming removed 6 bases at V and 0 bases at J, with 17 bases between. The CDR3 has 16 amino acids. The germline gives CDR1 SNHLY, CDR2 FYNNEI. This CDR3 is CASRDRTSAMNTEAFF. CDR3 nucleotides: TGTGCCAGCAGGGACAGAACTTCTGCCATGAACACTGAAGCTTTCTTT.

The CDR3, as DNA: TGTGCCATCAGTGATCTGAGGGAATCGGAGACCCAGTACTTC. It encodes CAISDLRESETQYF. This rearrangement joins TRBV10-3 to TRBJ2-5, with a possible D match to TRBD2 (5 bases). This CDR3 spans 14 amino acids. Germline V gene data show CDR1 as ENHRY and CDR2 as SYGVKD. V lost 3 bases and J lost 5, with 13 bases in between.

Regarding this clone: It is likely a read error, because the conserved phenylalanine at the end of the CDR3 is missing. The rearrangement uses TRBV4-1 and TRBJ2-2; unclear D gene. This CDR3 contains 15 residues. Germline V gene data show CDR1 as MGHRA and CDR2 as YSYEKL. V lost 0 bases, J lost 6 bases, and 11 bases lay in between. CDR3: CASSQDGKAAGELFV. As DNA, the CDR3 is TGCGCCAGCAGCCAAGATGGAAAAGCCGCCGGGGAGCTGTTTGTT.

The chain has TRBV30 and TRBJ2-5; 8 bases agree with TRBD1. Germline V gene lookup returns CDR1 GTSNPN and CDR2 SVGIG (reference sequence). The CDR3 runs 14 residues. Losses at the gene ends were 5 bases for V and 4 bases for J; bases not matched to a gene: 9. The CDR3 protein is CAWSPQGGSETQYF. The CDR3 DNA sequence: TGTGCCTGGTCTCCACAGGGGGGATCAGAGACCCAGTACTTC.

This clone was seen a handful of times. The rearrangement links TRBV29-1 to TRBJ1-6, with TRBD1 as a possible D gene (5 bases). Germline loops: CDR1 SQVTM, CDR2 ANQGSEA. The CDR3 covers 15 residues. With 6 bases removed from V and 7 bases from J, the gap between germline ends came to 19 bases. The chain's CDR3 is CSVEQGKAKNSPLHF. The CDR3 coding sequence is TGCAGCGTAGAGCAGGGAAAGGCGAAGAATTCACCCCTCCACTTT.

This clone was recorded a few times. This sequence joins TRBV5-4 and TRBJ1-4; D might be TRBD1 (6 bases). The V end lost 1 base, the J end lost 8 bases, and 15 bases lay between the germline ends. Germline V gene data show CDR1 as SGHNT and CDR2 as YYREEE (reference sequence). The CDR3 loop spans 15 amino acids. The CDR3 is CASSLPGTRNEKLFF. CDR3 nucleotide sequence: TGTGCCAGCAGCTTGCCTGGGACAAGAAACGAAAAACTGTTTTTT. Based on the CDR3 plus reference TRBV5-4 and TRBJ1-4, the full variable domain is ETGVTQSPTHLIKTRGQQVTLRCSSQSGHNTVSWYQQALGQGPQFIFQYYREEENGRGNFPPRFSGLQFPNYSSELNVNALELDDSALYLCASSLPGTRNEKLFFGSGTQLSVL.

The rearrangement joins TRBV6-1 to TRBJ1-6; TRBD1 matches 10 bases. CDR3 length: 15 amino acids. Trimming took 6 bases from V and 7 from J; bases not matched to a gene: 6. Germline CDR1 reads MNHNS; CDR2 reads SASEGT. The CDR3 DNA follows: TGTGCCAGCAGGAAGCCGGGACAGGGGAATTCACCCCTCCACTTT. Protein: CASRKPGQGNSPLHF.

This clone was counted a single time. V usage is TRBV7-3 and J usage is TRBJ2-5; a possible D gene is TRBD2 (6 bases). The CDR3 contains 14 residues. Per the germline V gene, CDR1 is SGHTA and CDR2 is FQGTGA. V was clipped by 3 bases and J by 1 base, with 9 bases between them. CDR3 DNA sequence: TGTGCCAGCAGCTTGAACGGGGGCCAAGAGACCCAGTACTTC. Amino acids: CASSLNGGQETQYF.

The V call is TRBV7-6, the J call TRBJ2-1; no definite D call. V was shortened by 2 bases and J by 5 bases, with 10 bases between the two germline ends. The CDR3 totals 14 residues. The V gene's germline CDR1 is SGHVS and CDR2 FNYEAQ. The CDR3 spells CASSLSPSNNEQFF. The CDR3 DNA is TGTGCCAGCAGCTTATCTCCTAGTAACAATGAGCAGTTCTTC.

This sequence joins TRBV30 and TRBJ1-1, with 12 nucleotides matching TRBD1. The CDR3 length is 14 residues. With V trimmed by 1 base and J by 4 bases, 1 base remained unmatched. In germline, CDR1 is GTSNPN, CDR2 SVGIG (reference sequence). CDR3: CAWSAGQGATEAFF. The CDR3 coding sequence is TGTGCCTGGAGTGCGGGACAGGGGGCCACTGAAGCTTTCTTT.

The gene calls are TRBV7-8 and TRBJ2-7; 8 bases agree with TRBD1. This CDR3 has 15 residues. Germline V lookup: CDR1 SGHVS, CDR2 FQNEAQ. The J segment lost 2 bases and the V segment lost 5 bases, leaving 8 bases of the junction unmatched. The CDR3: CASSRTGTGPYEQYF. DNA for the CDR3: TGTGCCAGCAGCCGAACCGGGACAGGCCCCTACGAGCAGTACTTC.

V usage is TRBV7-2 and J usage is TRBJ2-3; 9 bases fit TRBD1. J gave up 5 bases and V 7 bases, and 7 bases lay outside the gene matches. This CDR3 has 14 amino acids. Germline CDR1 SGHTA, CDR2 FQGNSA. This CDR3 reads CASNPGQGEDTQYF. The CDR3 DNA is TGTGCCAGCAACCCGGGACAGGGTGAAGATACGCAGTATTTT. Filled out from reference TRBV7-2 and TRBJ2-3, the complete variable domain reads GAGVSQSPSNKVTEKGKDVELRCDPISGHTALYWYRQSLGQGLEFLIYFQGNSAPDKSGLPSDRFSAERTGGSVSTLTIQRTQQEDSAVYLCASNPGQGEDTQYFGPGTRLTVL.

This rearrangement joins TRBV5-6 to TRBJ1-1; TRBD1 is a possible D gene (5 bases). There are 11 residues in the CDR3. V was cut by 1 base and J by 11 bases, with 9 bases left in between. Germline CDR1 reads SGHDT; CDR2 reads YYEEEE. As DNA, the CDR3 is TGTGCCAGCAGCTTGAAGGGGCGGGCTTTCTTT. It encodes CASSLKGRAFF.

This clone was observed at least ten times. The CDR3 here is CASSLIRFGYEQYF. CDR3 sequence (DNA): TGTGCCAGCAGCTTAATCAGGTTCGGCTACGAGCAGTACTTC. The rearrangement uses TRBV7-3 and TRBJ2-7; no clear D gene. The CDR3 has 14 residues. Germline CDR1 and CDR2: SGHTA and FQGTGA. V dropped 1 base and J dropped 3 bases, with 10 bases sitting between them.